This T cell receptor beta chain was captured in a study of blood T cell repertoires in COVID-19. Study-level information: Samples taken during acute and convalescent COVID-19 were collected in the United States, Italy and Spain. PBMCs, B-cell-depleted T cells, or T cells provided the cDNA or gDNA that made up the material.

Authors' methods: Reference gene primer amplification yielded estimated nucleated cell counts. Generated by immunoSEQ multiplex PCR, the TCRdb table keeps only in-frame clones and is missing some. Clone size and the V and J calls come from that table; the DNA yielded D and trimming. The sample records roughly 70,000 clones, roughly 88% being singletons. Specimen: peripheral blood. The origin of this receptor is a man between 65 and 85 years old with acute or convalescent COVID-19.

The CDR3 reads CASSPRTGSLYGYTF. The CDR3, as DNA: TGTGCCAGCAGTCCCCGGACAGGGAGCCTCTATGGCTACACCTTC. The V gene is TRBV6-2 or TRBV6-3, the J gene TRBJ1-2; 8 nucleotides align to TRBD1. This CDR3 spans 15 amino acids. Germline V lookup: CDR1 MNHEY, CDR2 SVGEGT. Trimming removed 5 bases from V and 4 bases from J; junction bases left unmatched: 9.